These T cell receptor beta chains were read from a single sample in a study of blood T cell repertoires in COVID-19. Libraries were prepared by immunoSEQ multiplex PCR; TCRdb keeps only in-frame clonotypes and omits some of them. The sample yields 95,000 to 150,000 clones, about 85% seen once. Sequenced: peripheral blood. All receptors come from a man older than 75 with active or convalescent COVID-19. Each CDR3 is given with its conserved first and last residue. A D gene is named only where the DNA matches it firmly. Clone size appears in some rows only: once, few, many, or a class for an expanded clone.

j_call v_call clone_size d_call cdr3_aa cdr3_nt
TRBJ2-2 TRBV27 - - CASSSPSFQGNTGELFF TGTGCCAGCAGTTCCCCAAGTTTCCAGGGAAACACCGGGGAGCTGTTTTTT
TRBJ1-5 TRBV28 few - CASSYRGSSNQPQHF TGTGCCAGCAGCTATAGGGGCTCAAGCAATCAGCCCCAGCATTTT
TRBJ1-5 TRBV5-5 - TRBD1 CASSYSIQGAGNQPQHF TGTGCCAGCAGCTACTCCATTCAGGGGGCGGGCAATCAGCCCCAGCATTTT
TRBJ1-5 TRBV6-2/TRBV6-3 - TRBD1 CASSRGQGNNQPQHF TGTGCCAGCAGCCGGGGACAGGGAAACAATCAGCCCCAGCATTTT
TRBJ2-5 TRBV2 - - CASSEETQYF TGTGCCAGCAGCGAAGAGACCCAGTACTTC
TRBJ1-4 TRBV29-1 - - CSVTGGDNEKLFF TGCAGCGTAACGGGCGGGGACAATGAAAAACTGTTTTTT
TRBJ1-4 TRBV19 - TRBD1 CASTWGQATNEKLFF TGTGCCAGTACCTGGGGACAGGCAACTAATGAAAAACTGTTTTTT
TRBJ2-5 TRBV15 - - CATSLPPGEQETQYF TGTGCCACCAGCTTGCCCCCGGGGGAGCAAGAGACCCAGTACTTC
TRBJ2-1 TRBV5-5 - - CASSPGGSYNEQFF TGTGCCAGCAGCCCCGGAGGGTCCTACAATGAGCAGTTCTTC
TRBJ2-1 TRBV5-4 - TRBD2 CASSSPGLFNEQFF TGTGCCAGCAGCTCACCGGGACTATTCAATGAGCAGTTCTTC
TRBJ2-2 TRBV7-9 - - CASSPRLNTGELFF TGTGCCAGCAGCCCCAGGTTGAACACCGGGGAGCTGTTTTTT
TRBJ1-6 TRBV5-1 - TRBD1 CASSLGRGRNSPLHF TGCGCCAGCAGCCTTGGTAGGGGGCGAAATTCACCCCTCCACTTT
TRBJ2-2 TRBV11-2 once TRBD2 CASSSGLAGGTNTGELFF TGTGCCAGCAGCTCAGGACTAGCGGGGGGCACGAACACCGGGGAGCTGTTTTTT
TRBJ2-1 TRBV19 once - CASSMGLHNEQFF TGTGCCAGTAGTATGGGGCTACACAATGAGCAGTTCTTC
TRBJ2-7 TRBV24-1 - TRBD1 CATSDVRDRGGYEQYF TGTGCCACCAGTGATGTCCGGGACAGGGGAGGCTACGAGCAGTACTTC
TRBJ1-3 TRBV7-6 - - CAIHSGNTIYF TGTGCCATCCACTCTGGAAACACCATATATTTT
TRBJ1-2 TRBV19 - - CASRQGTYGYTF TGTGCCAGTAGACAGGGAACTTATGGCTACACCTTC
TRBJ1-1 TRBV5-1 - TRBD1 CASSGLRTGGFSTEAFF TGCGCCAGCAGCGGATTAAGGACAGGAGGGTTTTCAACTGAAGCTTTCTTT
TRBJ1-6 TRBV28 - - CASTRGQTLHF TGTGCCAGTACCAGGGGACAAACCCTCCACTTT
TRBJ2-7 TRBV27 - TRBD2 CASSTSGWGGYEQYF TGTGCCAGCAGCACCTCGGGGTGGGGGGGGTACGAGCAGTACTTC
TRBJ2-7 TRBV4-1 few - CASSQDWGREQYF TGCGCCAGCAGCCAAGATTGGGGGCGCGAGCAGTACTTC
TRBJ2-7 TRBV6-5 - TRBD2 CASRAGGSYEQYF TGTGCCAGCAGGGCGGGGGGCTCCTACGAGCAGTACTTC
TRBJ2-5 TRBV7-2 - TRBD2 CASSPGLAGGGQETQYF TGTGCCAGCAGCCCCGGACTAGCGGGAGGGGGCCAAGAGACCCAGTACTTC
TRBJ2-3 TRBV28 - TRBD2 CASSPTSGIRGTQYF TGTGCCAGCAGTCCAACTAGCGGGATAAGGGGTACGCAGTATTTT
TRBJ2-7 TRBV7-3 - - CASSRGGSYEQYF TGTGCCAGCAGCAGGGGGGGTAGCTACGAGCAGTACTTC
TRBJ1-4 TRBV28 - - CASTTASVEKLFF TGTGCCAGCACGACAGCCTCCGTGGAAAAACTGTTTTTT
TRBJ1-1 TRBV6-5 once - CASSYAGQLNTEAFF TGTGCCAGCAGTTACGCTGGACAGCTGAACACTGAAGCTTTCTTT
TRBJ1-3 TRBV30 - - CAWASSTIYF TGTGCCTGGGCAAGTAGCACCATATATTTT
TRBJ2-7 TRBV28 - TRBD1 CAITKGQPSYEQYF TGTGCCATAACAAAGGGACAGCCATCCTACGAGCAGTACTTC
TRBJ2-1 TRBV19 - TRBD2 CASSWGMGTSTLEQFF TGTGCCAGTAGCTGGGGAATGGGGACTAGCACCTTAGAGCAGTTCTTC
TRBJ2-7 TRBV15 - TRBD2 CATSRDRTSGSSYEQYF TGTGCCACCAGCAGAGACAGGACTAGCGGTAGCTCCTACGAGCAGTACTTC
TRBJ1-5 TRBV6-5 - - CASGGSNQPQHF TGTGCCAGTGGAGGTAGCAATCAGCCCCAGCATTTT
TRBJ1-5 TRBV6-5 - TRBD1 CASSTGQGSHQPQHF TGTGCCAGCAGTACTGGACAGGGGTCTCATCAGCCCCAGCATTTT
TRBJ2-7 TRBV27 few - CASGQREQYF TGTGCCAGCGGGCAAAGGGAGCAGTACTTC
TRBJ2-2 TRBV7-3 once TRBD2 CASSPGTSVGAGELFF TGTGCCAGCAGCCCTGGGACTAGCGTCGGTGCCGGGGAGCTGTTTTTT
TRBJ1-3 TRBV6-5 - - CASSPDTNTIYF TGTGCCAGCAGTCCCGACACAAACACCATATATTTT
TRBJ1-1 TRBV19 - TRBD1 CASSMTGEATEAFF TGTGCCAGTAGTATGACAGGGGAAGCCACTGAAGCTTTCTTT
TRBJ2-3 TRBV2 - - CASRDIPMRENTDTQYF TGTGCCAGCAGGGACATCCCTATGCGCGAAAACACAGATACGCAGTATTTT
TRBJ2-1 TRBV6-5 - - CAAGTYNEQFF TGTGCGGCGGGAACCTACAATGAGCAGTTCTTC
TRBJ1-4 TRBV5-1 - - CASRERTNEKLFF TGCGCCAGCCGGGAGCGAACTAATGAAAAACTGTTTTTT
TRBJ2-1 TRBV5-1 - TRBD2 CASSENSGGADEQFF TGCGCCAGCAGCGAAAATAGCGGGGGGGCCGATGAGCAGTTCTTC
TRBJ1-1 TRBV14 - - CASSQEVRQGRTHTEAFF TGTGCCAGCAGCCAAGAAGTTCGGCAGGGGCGGACCCACACTGAAGCTTTCTTT
TRBJ2-5 TRBV7-2 - - CASVGGGETQYF TGTGCCAGCGTGGGGGGAGGAGAGACCCAGTACTTC
TRBJ2-2 TRBV9 - - CASSVLIGGAPGELFF TGTGCCAGCAGCGTCCTAATCGGGGGAGCACCCGGGGAGCTGTTTTTT
TRBJ1-2 TRBV11-2 - TRBD1 CASSLDSDRVRGYTF TGTGCCAGCAGCTTAGATTCCGACAGGGTTAGGGGCTACACCTTC
TRBJ2-7 TRBV28 few TRBD1 CASSPQGASYEQYF TGTGCCAGCAGTCCACAGGGGGCCTCCTACGAGCAGTACTTC
TRBJ1-1 TRBV18 - TRBD1 CASSPRQGEIGNTEAFF TGTGCCAGCTCACCGCGACAGGGGGAGATCGGGAACACTGAAGCTTTCTTT
TRBJ2-7 TRBV6-1 few TRBD1 CASSEETGFAYEQYF TGTGCCAGCAGTGAGGAGACAGGGTTCGCCTACGAGCAGTACTTC
TRBJ1-2 TRBV6-5 few - CASSNGLNYGYTF TGTGCCAGCAGTAACGGACTCAACTATGGCTACACCTTC
TRBJ1-3 TRBV2 - - CASAQAHSGNTIYF TGTGCCAGCGCCCAGGCCCACTCTGGAAACACCATATATTTT